A single sample is the source of the 26 T cell receptor beta chains below, sequenced in a study of blood T cell repertoires in COVID-19. This table comes from immunoSEQ multiplex PCR, and its TCRdb copy is limited to in-frame clones, with some not included. This sample yields roughly 80,000 clones, of which roughly 80% are seen a single time; 18% belongs to the top ten. The sequenced sample was peripheral blood. These TCRs come from a woman in her fifties or sixties with acute or convalescent COVID-19.

CDR3 sequence: CSASETDINEQFF. The CDR3 DNA reads as TGCAGTGCTAGTGAGACAGATATTAATGAGCAGTTCTTC. The gene calls are TRBV20-1 and TRBJ2-1, with D possibly TRBD1 on 5 matching bases. The germline gives CDR1 DFQATT, CDR2 SNEGSKA (reference sequence). The CDR3 covers 13 residues. V lost 3 bases, J lost 7 bases, and 13 bases lay in between.

V is TRBV5-6 and J is TRBJ2-6; TRBD1 might be the D (6 bases). Looked up from germline, CDR1 is SGHDT and CDR2 is YYEEEE. The CDR3 is 18 amino acids. The V end was cut by 4 bases, the J end by 0 bases, with 17 bases between. Here the CDR3 reads CASSPPPTGVSGANVLTF. The DNA for the CDR3 is TGTGCCAGCAGCCCCCCTCCGACAGGAGTCTCTGGGGCCAACGTCCTGACTTTC.

The chain has TRBV15 and TRBJ2-5; tentatively, D is TRBD2 (5 bases). This CDR3 contains 14 residues. CDR1 and CDR2 (germline): LNHNV, YYDKDF (reference sequence). Deletions cut 2 bases from V and 3 bases from J, with 10 bases between. The CDR3 spells CATSRSGGEETQYF. The CDR3 nucleotides are TGTGCCACCAGCAGATCCGGAGGAGAAGAGACCCAGTACTTC. The full variable domain, completed using reference TRBV15 and TRBJ2-5, is DAMVIQNPRYQVTQFGKPVTLSCSQTLNHNVMYWYQQKSSQAPKLLFHYYDKDFNNEADTPDNFQSRRPNTSFCFLDIRSPGLGDTAMYLCATSRSGGEETQYFGPGTRLLVL.

The chain has TRBV27 and TRBJ2-4; TRBD1 matches at 8 bases. This CDR3 spans 15 amino acids. The germline V gene encodes CDR1 MNHEY and CDR2 SMNVEV (reference sequence). With V trimmed by 6 bases and J by 0 bases, 4 bases remained unmatched. CDR3 region: CASSRDRIAKNIQYF. DNA of the CDR3: TGTGCCAGCAGCCGGGACAGGATAGCCAAAAACATTCAGTACTTC.

Here the CDR3 reads CASSFGQGSMNEQFF. The CDR3, as DNA: TGTGCCAGCAGCTTCGGACAGGGGAGTATGAATGAGCAGTTCTTC. V is TRBV7-3 and J is TRBJ2-1, with 9 bases that match TRBD1. Germline CDR1 SGHTA, CDR2 FQGTGA. The V segment lost 3 bases and the J segment 7 bases; nucleotides outside the gene matches: 7. This CDR3 is 15 amino acids long.

This chain links TRBV11-2 with TRBJ1-1, with a tentative D call TRBD1 (5 bases). The ends were cut back, 5 bases at V and 4 bases at J, with 11 bases in the middle. This CDR3 is built from 13 residues. Germline V gene lookup returns CDR1 SGHAT and CDR2 FQNNGV. The DNA of the CDR3 is TGTGCCAGCAGCAAGGGGCCCGGCACTGAAGCTTTCTTT. Translation gives CASSKGPGTEAFF.

The genes are TRBV29-1 and TRBJ2-1; 9 nucleotides match TRBD2. With 6 bases clipped from V and 3 bases from J, the junction kept 9 bases outside the gene matches. There are 15 residues in the CDR3. The V gene's germline CDR1 is SQVTM and CDR2 ANQGSEA. For the CDR3, the DNA is TGCAGCGTAGAACGGCGGGGGGGGTACTACAATGAGCAGTTCTTC. This translates into CSVERRGGYYNEQFF.

The V call is TRBV5-1, the J call TRBJ2-7; possibly TRBD1 for D (6 bases). The V and J ends lost 0 bases and 4 bases respectively, with 14 bases between them. The CDR3 extends over 15 amino acids. The germline CDR1 and CDR2 sequences are SGHRS and YFSETQ. The CDR3 DNA reads TGCGCCAGCAGCTTGGAAGCGGACAGAAGGTACGAGCAGTACTTC. Protein: CASSLEADRRYEQYF.

V is TRBV5-5 and J is TRBJ1-1; 10 bases map to TRBD1. There are 15 residues in the CDR3. CDR1 and CDR2 from the germline V gene are SGHKS and YYEKEE (reference sequence). The V gene end was trimmed by 4 bases and the J gene end by 1 base; junction bases not matched to a gene: 4. Here the CDR3 reads CASSARQGANTEAFF. The DNA for the CDR3 is TGTGCCAGCAGCGCCCGACAGGGGGCGAACACTGAAGCTTTCTTT. Variable domain in full (rest from reference TRBV5-5 and TRBJ1-1): DAGVTQSPTHLIKTRGQQVTLRCSPISGHKSVSWYQQVLGQGPQFIFQYYEKEERGRGNFPDRFSARQFPNYSSELNVNALLLGDSALYLCASSARQGANTEAFFGQGTRLTVV.

The chain recombines TRBV19 with TRBJ2-4; 11 bases map to TRBD1. The CDR3 spans 17 residues. CDR1 is LNHDA, CDR2 SQIVND, per germline (reference sequence). With V trimmed by 4 bases and J by 3 bases, 8 bases remained unmatched. CDR3 nucleotide sequence: TGTGCCAGTAGTAGCCCAGGACAGGGGGCGGGCAAAAACATTCAGTACTTC. Amino acid sequence: CASSSPGQGAGKNIQYF.

This clone was recorded a few times. The rearrangement links TRBV5-1 to TRBJ1-1; D is perhaps TRBD1 (5 bases). Germline CDR1 reads SGHRS; CDR2 reads YFSETQ. Trimming shortened V by 4 bases and J by 1 base, and 14 bases separated the two germline ends. This CDR3 has 15 residues. The CDR3: CASSPRGGSNTEAFF. The DNA of the CDR3 is TGCGCCAGCAGCCCGCGGGGGGGTTCGAACACTGAAGCTTTCTTT.

This chain connects TRBV19 to TRBJ2-7; maybe TRBD2 (6 bases). The CDR3 consists of 15 residues. Germline lookup yields CDR1 LNHDA and CDR2 SQIVND (reference sequence). The V gene lost 1 base and the J gene lost 4 bases, with 14 bases spanning the gap. The CDR3 loop reads CASSIVSGVSYEQYF. CDR3 nucleotides: TGTGCCAGTAGTATAGTTTCGGGGGTCAGTTACGAGCAGTACTTC.

This sequence joins TRBV9 and TRBJ2-3; a weak D match, TRBD2 (7 bases). Germline CDR1 reads SGDLS; CDR2 reads YYNGEE. The CDR3 extends over 15 amino acids. V dropped 4 bases and J dropped 2 bases, with 14 bases sitting between them. CDR3 bases: TGTGCCAGCAGCCCGAGGGGGAGGGACACAGATACGCAGTATTTT. As protein: CASSPRGRDTDTQYF.

The chain combines TRBV18 with TRBJ2-3; 9 bases map to TRBD2. Unmatched junction bases numbered 9, after V lost 3 bases and J lost 5 bases. This CDR3 region has 16 residues. The germline CDR1 and CDR2 sequences are KGHSH and LQKENI. CDR3 amino acids: CASSPTSAGGGDTQYF. The DNA of the CDR3 is TGTGCCAGCTCACCGACTTCGGCGGGGGGGGGAGATACGCAGTATTTT.

This clone was counted a few times. The V and J genes are TRBV18 and TRBJ2-5; weak D call: TRBD2 (5 bases). Germline V gene sequence: CDR1 KGHSH, CDR2 LQKENI. Between the trimmed V and J ends, which lost 3 bases and 2 bases, there was a span of 7 bases. The CDR3 loop spans 13 amino acids. This CDR3 is CASSPGDQETQYF. The CDR3 nucleotides are TGTGCCAGCTCACCCGGGGATCAAGAGACCCAGTACTTC.

This clone was found once. The V gene is TRBV10-3, the J gene TRBJ2-2; 7 bases map to TRBD1. The V gene end was trimmed by 6 bases and the J gene end by 6 bases; junction bases not matched to a gene: 4. Germline CDR1 reads ENHRY; CDR2 reads SYGVKD. This CDR3 is built from 13 residues. The CDR3 reads CAIRDRESGELFF. CDR3 in DNA: TGTGCCATCAGAGACAGGGAGTCCGGGGAGCTGTTTTTT.

This chain connects TRBV6-5 to TRBJ2-1, with D possibly TRBD2 on 5 matching bases. Germline V lookup: CDR1 MNHEY, CDR2 SVGAGI. The V gene lost 8 bases and the J gene lost 6 bases, with 11 bases spanning the gap. The CDR3 runs to 12 residues. The CDR3 here is CASGFGSNEQFF. The CDR3 region has the DNA TGTGCCAGCGGGTTTGGGAGCAATGAGCAGTTCTTC.

The V and J genes are TRBV29-1 and TRBJ2-7, with TRBD1 matching 7 bases. Germline lookup yields CDR1 SQVTM and CDR2 ANQGSEA. The CDR3 runs to 13 residues. The ends lost 7 bases at V and 3 bases at J; junction bases unmatched: 9. For the CDR3, the DNA is TGCAGCGCCGGGACAGCAAACGGCTACGAGCAGTACTTC. This encodes CSAGTANGYEQYF.

This rearrangement joins TRBV5-6 to TRBJ1-5; 7 positions match TRBD1. The CDR3 extends over 18 amino acids. Losses at the gene ends were 0 bases for V and 2 bases for J; bases not matched to a gene: 11. Germline V gene data show CDR1 as SGHDT and CDR2 as YYEEEE. The CDR3 DNA reads as TGTGCCAGCAGCTTGGCTCCCCCCACAGGGGATGGCAATCAGCCCCAGCATTTT. Translation: CASSLAPPTGDGNQPQHF.

In DNA form, the CDR3 reads TGTGCCAGCAGCCAAGAAAGCCGAGGCTACACCTTC. The encoded protein is CASSQESRGYTF. The chain combines TRBV3-1 (or the pseudogene TRBV3-2) with TRBJ1-2; unclear D gene. Trimming removed 0 bases at V and 8 bases at J, with 7 bases between. CDR3 length: 12 residues. CDR1 and CDR2 from the germline V gene are LGHDT and YNNKEL (reference sequence).

This clone was observed once. The chain employs TRBV30 and TRBJ1-1; 10 nucleotides match TRBD1. CDR1 and CDR2 (germline): GTSNPN, SVGIG (reference sequence). The CDR3 has 13 residues. Trimming at V came to 6 bases and at J to 7 bases, leaving 8 bases not matched to a gene. The CDR3 sequence is CACRRDRGSEAFF. The CDR3 DNA sequence: TGTGCCTGCCGCCGGGACAGGGGCAGTGAAGCTTTCTTT.

The chain joins TRBV12-5 to TRBJ1-3, with unresolved D. CDR1 is LGHNT and CDR2 is FRNRAP in the germline V gene. The CDR3 consists of 14 residues. Trimming pared 2 bases from V and 0 bases from J, leaving 5 bases between. This CDR3 reads CASGLFSSGNTIYF. CDR3 DNA: TGTGCTAGTGGTTTGTTCTCCTCTGGAAACACCATATATTTT.

V is TRBV3-1 (or the pseudogene TRBV3-2) and J is TRBJ1-4; 8 bases are shared with TRBD1. The CDR3 extends over 15 amino acids. J lost 8 bases, V lost 0 bases, and 5 bases had no gene match. The germline V gene encodes CDR1 LGHDT and CDR2 YNNKEL (reference sequence). The CDR3 nucleotides read TGTGCCAGCAGCCAAGATGCCGGACAGGGCGAAAAACTGTTTTTT. Encoded protein: CASSQDAGQGEKLFF.

The V and J genes are TRBV3-1 (or the pseudogene TRBV3-2) and TRBJ1-6; the D is unclear. With 2 bases removed from V and 3 bases from J, the gap between germline ends came to 14 bases. CDR1 LGHDT and CDR2 YNNKEL come from the germline V gene (reference sequence). The CDR3 runs 17 residues. CDR3: CASSQRTVGDYNSPLHF. The CDR3 nucleotides read TGTGCCAGCAGCCAACGGACGGTGGGAGACTATAATTCACCCCTCCACTTT.

The chain couples TRBV27 to TRBJ1-2; D is uncertain. Germline V gene lookup returns CDR1 MNHEY and CDR2 SMNVEV (reference sequence). The V gene lost 3 bases and the J gene lost 5 bases, with 10 bases spanning the gap. CDR3 length: 13 residues. The CDR3 DNA sequence: TGTGCCAGCAGTTTTCGCGGCCTGTATGGCTACACCTTC. Translation: CASSFRGLYGYTF.

The chain joins TRBV15 to TRBJ2-5; 14 bases match TRBD2. This CDR3 comprises 18 residues. The germline V gene has CDR1 LNHNV and CDR2 YYDKDF (reference sequence). The V segment lost 2 bases and the J segment 5 bases; nucleotides outside the gene matches: 10. The CDR3 protein is CATSRSKGLAGVDETQYF. The CDR3 nucleotides are TGTGCCACCAGCAGATCAAAGGGACTAGCGGGGGTCGATGAGACCCAGTACTTC.